Presented here are 18 T cell receptor beta chains from one specimen sequenced in a study of CD8 T cells in ankylosing spondylitis. MiXCR, run by TCRdb on the 5' RACE reads, gives a single entry per CDR3 protein. The table shows 150,000 to 200,000 distinct CDR3 sequences, with under 35% occurring only once. The specimen was synovial fluid, either unsorted or a sorted T cell fraction (not recorded which). These receptors were collected from a male donor with ankylosing spondylitis.

The chain couples TRBV20-1 to TRBJ2-1, with 7 bases lining up with TRBD1. This CDR3 comprises 13 residues. The germline V gene has CDR1 DFQATT and CDR2 SNEGSKA (reference sequence). V lost 6 bases, J lost 9 bases, and 11 bases stayed unmatched. CDR3 bases: TGCAGTGCGGAATTAACAGGGGTTGCTGAGCAGTTCTTC. Encoded protein: CSAELTGVAEQFF.

This clonotype was detected only a few times. The chain recombines TRBV5-1 with TRBJ2-5; D remains ambiguous. The V gene's germline CDR1 is SGHRS and CDR2 YFSETQ. V gave up 0 bases and J gave up 1 base, with 7 bases separating them. The CDR3 is made up of 14 amino acids. Here the CDR3 DNA reads TGCGCCAGCAGCTTGGAAGTCAGCCAAGAGACCCAGTACTTC. Encoded protein: CASSLEVSQETQYF.

V usage is TRBV10-3 and J usage is TRBJ2-3; no clear D gene. Trimming took 4 bases from V and 0 from J, leaving 14 bases between them. Germline V gene sequence: CDR1 ENHRY, CDR2 SYGVKD. The CDR3 covers 16 residues. The CDR3 is CAISAHRVSSTDTQYF. As DNA, the CDR3 is TGTGCCATCAGTGCGCACCGGGTCAGTAGCACAGATACGCAGTATTTT.

Regarding this clonotype: This may come from a read error, since a much larger clone is one base off. The chain couples TRBV5-5 to TRBJ1-5, with D hard to call. Germline CDR1 and CDR2: SGHKS and YYEKEE (reference sequence). The CDR3 contains 16 residues. Trimming shortened V by 4 bases and J by 7 bases, and 21 bases separated the two germline ends. The CDR3 nucleotides read TGTGCCAGCAGCCCCGGGCACCGCAAGACGGGCCAGCCCCAGCATTTT. Protein: CASSPGHRKTGQPQHF.

This chain uses TRBV20-1 with TRBJ2-2; the D call may be TRBD1 or TRBD2 (7 bases each). The CDR3 sequence is 16 residues long. Trimming removed 2 bases from V and 3 bases from J, with 16 bases in between. From germline, CDR1 is DFQATT and CDR2 SNEGSKA (reference sequence). CDR3 loop: CSARTPTGRDTGELFF. Written as DNA, the CDR3 is TGCAGTGCTAGAACCCCGACAGGGAGGGACACCGGGGAGCTGTTTTTT.

The chain combines TRBV3-1 with TRBJ2-7, with TRBD2 matching 12 bases. The CDR3 runs 15 residues. The V gene end was trimmed by 4 bases and the J gene end by 4 bases; junction bases not matched to a gene: 5. Germline V gene sequence: CDR1 LGHDT, CDR2 YNNKEL (reference sequence). The CDR3 loop is CASSLGLAGLYEQYF. The CDR3 nucleotides read TGTGCCAGCAGCCTCGGACTAGCGGGACTATACGAGCAGTACTTC.

In this sample, this clonotype turned up many times. The chain has TRBV24-1 and TRBJ2-3, with 10 positions matching TRBD2. This CDR3 comprises 18 residues. V shed 4 bases and J 0 bases; nucleotides not matched to a gene: 9. The V gene's germline CDR1 is KGHDR and CDR2 SFDVKD. CDR3 nucleotide sequence: TGTGCCACCAGTGACAGACACACTAGCGGGATAAGCACAGATACGCAGTATTTT. It encodes CATSDRHTSGISTDTQYF.

The table lists this clonotype with many counts. The chain joins TRBV28 to TRBJ1-1; D is unclear. Trimming cost V 5 bases and J 0 bases, with 10 bases left between them. Looked up from germline, CDR1 is MDHEN and CDR2 is SYDVKM. The CDR3 extends over 14 amino acids. CDR3 loop: CASSGISVNTEAFF. CDR3 nucleotides: TGTGCCAGCAGTGGAATCTCGGTGAACACTGAAGCTTTCTTT.

This chain connects TRBV20-1 to TRBJ2-7, with 10 bases that match TRBD2. Germline-derived CDR1 and CDR2 are DFQATT and SNEGSKA (reference sequence). There are 14 residues in the CDR3. V lost 6 bases to trimming and J lost 4 bases; unmatched junction nucleotides: 9. The DNA for the CDR3 is TGCAGTGCGATAGGGACTAGCGCGGAGTACGAGCAGTACTTC. Protein sequence: CSAIGTSAEYEQYF.

This clonotype has a handful of counts. The chain employs TRBV4-2 and TRBJ2-2, with D tentatively TRBD1 or TRBD2 (6 bases each). Germline CDR1 reads LGHNA; CDR2 reads YNFKEQ. The CDR3 runs to 16 residues. V lost 0 bases and J lost 7, with 15 bases in between. CDR3 in DNA: TGTGCCAGCAGCCAAGAGGGGGGCGGGGTGAACGGGGAGCTGTTTTTT. This gives the protein CASSQEGGGVNGELFF.

The chain couples TRBV20-1 to TRBJ2-3; 9 bases agree with TRBD2. The ends lost 5 bases at V and 4 bases at J; junction bases unmatched: 7. Germline-derived CDR1 and CDR2 are DFQATT and SNEGSKA (reference sequence). This CDR3 contains 14 residues. In DNA, the CDR3 is TGCAGTGCTGGGCTAGCGGGACGCGCAGATACGCAGTATTTT. Protein sequence: CSAGLAGRADTQYF.

The rearrangement links TRBV12-3 or TRBV12-4 to TRBJ2-5; tentative D call: TRBD1 (5 bases). This CDR3 comprises 13 residues. Trimming cost V 5 bases and J 4 bases, with 11 bases left between them. CDR3 protein: CASSPRVRETQYF. CDR3 DNA: TGTGCCAGCAGTCCCAGGGTAAGAGAGACCCAGTACTTC.

The gene calls are TRBV5-1 and TRBJ2-3; 9 bases map to TRBD2. V shed 0 bases, J shed 2 bases, and the junction held 16 bases outside the gene matches. This CDR3 is built from 20 residues. Germline CDR1 reads SGHRS; CDR2 reads YFSETQ. The CDR3 nucleotides are TGCGCCAGCAGCTTGGATGGCCTAGCGGGACGCTACCGGACCACAGATACGCAGTATTTT. It codes for CASSLDGLAGRYRTTDTQYF.

This clonotype has ten or more counts. V is TRBV7-2 and J is TRBJ2-7, with 10 bases aligning to TRBD1. V lost 5 bases, J lost 3 bases, and 4 bases stayed unmatched. The CDR3 runs 14 residues. In germline, CDR1 is SGHTA, CDR2 FQGNSA. The CDR3 loop reads CASSRTGGIYEQYF. The CDR3 nucleotides are TGTGCCAGCAGCCGGACAGGGGGTATCTACGAGCAGTACTTC.

The V call is TRBV27, the J call TRBJ1-1, with 7 bases that match TRBD1. This CDR3 spans 14 amino acids. Germline V lookup: CDR1 MNHEY, CDR2 SMNVEV (reference sequence). The J segment lost 5 bases and the V segment lost 7 bases, leaving 10 bases of the junction unmatched. The CDR3: CASIPDRVATEAFF. DNA of the CDR3: TGTGCCAGCATCCCCGACAGGGTTGCAACTGAAGCTTTCTTT.

A few counts support this clonotype. This chain links TRBV5-6 with TRBJ2-3; D unresolved. The V gene's germline CDR1 is SGHDT and CDR2 YYEEEE. V was trimmed by 2 bases and J by 2 bases, leaving 12 bases between them. The CDR3 has 15 amino acids. The CDR3 DNA sequence: TGTGCCAGCAGCTTACCCGACCGGGCCACAGATACGCAGTATTTT. Protein sequence: CASSLPDRATDTQYF.

This clonotype was seen a few times. The chain links TRBV20-1 to TRBJ2-1; tentatively, D is TRBD1 (5 bases). Trimming shortened V by 6 bases and J by 10 bases, and 19 bases separated the two germline ends. Looked up from germline, CDR1 is DFQATT and CDR2 is SNEGSKA (reference sequence). This CDR3 is 13 amino acids long. CDR3 protein: CSAPRIGEGEQFF. The CDR3 DNA follows: TGCAGTGCCCCGAGGATAGGGGAAGGAGAGCAGTTCTTC.

This sequence joins TRBV28 and TRBJ1-2, with 7 bases aligning to TRBD1. Germline assignment: CDR1 MDHEN and CDR2 SYDVKM. This CDR3 has 14 residues. V shed 4 bases and J 4 bases; nucleotides not matched to a gene: 6. CDR3 nucleotide sequence: TGTGCCAGCAGTTCCTCGGACAGGACCTATGGCTACACCTTC. Translated, it gives CASSSSDRTYGYTF.